Below are 29 T cell receptor beta chains sequenced from a single sample in a study of blood T cell repertoires in COVID-19. TCRdb keeps only in-frame clones here, not all; method: immunoSEQ multiplex PCR. The sample yields roughly 290,000 clones, around 85% seen once. Sequencing was carried out using PBMCs or T cells enriched from blood (not recorded which). These receptors were obtained from a woman younger than 45 who had recovered from COVID-19.

The chain joins TRBV5-6 to TRBJ2-7; D not certain. CDR3 size: 16 residues. The ends were cut back, 4 bases at V and 0 bases at J, with 17 bases in the middle. The germline V gene has CDR1 SGHDT and CDR2 YYEEEE. The DNA of the CDR3 is TGTGCCAGCAGCCCCCACACGACTGGCGGCTCCTACGAGCAGTACTTC. Translated, it gives CASSPHTTGGSYEQYF.

The chain has TRBV7-2 and TRBJ1-2; TRBD1 aligns across 9 bases. The CDR3 consists of 15 residues. Germline trimming cut 3 bases from V and 4 bases from J; bases unmatched to any gene: 6. Germline V gene data show CDR1 as SGHTA and CDR2 as FQGNSA. As DNA, the CDR3 is TGTGCCAGCAGCTTCTCCGGGACAGGGAGCTATGGCTACACCTTC. Amino acids: CASSFSGTGSYGYTF.

The rearrangement uses TRBV7-9 and TRBJ1-1; weak D call: TRBD1 (6 bases). Germline V gene sequence: CDR1 SEHNR, CDR2 FQNEAQ (reference sequence). There are 14 residues in the CDR3. With 1 base removed from V and 6 bases from J, the gap between germline ends came to 12 bases. The CDR3 DNA reads as TGTGCCAGCAGCTTAGGGCAACAGGGCTCTGAAGCTTTCTTT. This encodes CASSLGQQGSEAFF.

The J gene is TRBJ1-5, the V gene TRBV4-1; weak D call: TRBD1 (5 bases). V shed 2 bases and J shed 1 base, with 15 bases lying between them. There are 17 residues in the CDR3. Germline values: CDR1 MGHRA, CDR2 YSYEKL. In DNA, the CDR3 is TGCGCCAGCAGCCAACCAACCGCAGGGAGGAGCAATCAGCCCCAGCATTTT. Translated: CASSQPTAGRSNQPQHF.

This chain uses TRBV2 with TRBJ2-5; 10 positions match TRBD2. CDR1 is SNHLY, CDR2 FYNNEI, per germline. The CDR3 spans 15 residues. After removal of 7 bases from V and 10 bases from J, the junction contained 15 bases not matched to a gene. The CDR3 coding sequence is TGTGCCAGCAAAATTCAGGCTAGCGGGGGCCTAATCCAGTACTTC. Translated: CASKIQASGGLIQYF.

The chain recombines TRBV10-3 with TRBJ2-5, with a weak D call TRBD1 (5 bases). CDR1 is ENHRY and CDR2 is SYGVKD in the germline V gene. The ends were cut back, 4 bases at V and 5 bases at J, with 11 bases in the middle. The CDR3 totals 13 residues. The CDR3 DNA reads as TGTGCCATCAGTGGAGCTGGGGCGGAGACCCAGTACTTC. It is translated as CAISGAGAETQYF.

This chain uses TRBV29-1 with TRBJ2-5; D is unclear. CDR1 and CDR2 (germline): SQVTM, ANQGSEA. CDR3 size: 11 residues. The V end was cut by 3 bases, the J end by 2 bases, with 4 bases between. CDR3 residues: CSVDVQETQYF. CDR3 bases: TGCAGCGTTGATGTACAAGAGACCCAGTACTTC.

The table lists this clone with a few counts. A much more abundant neighbour one base away suggests this may be a read error. The rearrangement links TRBV7-9 to TRBJ2-7, with TRBD1 matching over 9 bases. Looked up from germline, CDR1 is SEHNR and CDR2 is FQNEAQ (reference sequence). Trimming took 5 bases from V and 1 from J; bases not matched to a gene: 3. The CDR3 is 14 residues long. CDR3 region: CASSPGTGSYEQYF. CDR3 coding DNA: TGTGCCAGCAGCCCCGGGACAGGGTCCTACGAGCAGTACTTC.

The chain joins TRBV5-1 to TRBJ1-2; 9 bases map to TRBD1. This CDR3 comprises 16 residues. With 4 bases clipped from V and 1 base from J, the junction kept 8 bases outside the gene matches. CDR1 is SGHRS, CDR2 YFSETQ, per germline. The CDR3 loop reads CASSNAGTGSNYGYTF. CDR3 bases: TGCGCCAGCAGCAACGCCGGGACAGGGAGTAACTATGGCTACACCTTC.

The CDR3 loop reads CASSLRTALIGTEAFF. The CDR3 bases are TGTGCCAGCAGCTTGAGGACAGCCCTTATCGGCACTGAAGCTTTCTTT. This chain uses TRBV13 with TRBJ1-1; possible D gene TRBD1, 6 bases. The CDR3 is 16 residues long. The V gene lost 3 bases and the J gene lost 4 bases, with 18 bases spanning the gap. Germline CDR1 is PRHDT and CDR2 is FYEKMQ (reference sequence).

This clone was seen a handful of times. The chain employs TRBV4-1 and TRBJ1-5, with 7 bases matching TRBD1. The CDR3 contains 14 residues. Germline loops: CDR1 MGHRA, CDR2 YSYEKL. V gave up 1 base and J gave up 6 bases; unmatched junction bases: 3. The CDR3 is CASSQGGDSQPQHF. The CDR3 DNA sequence: TGCGCCAGCAGCCAAGGGGGGGACAGTCAGCCCCAGCATTTT.

V and J are TRBV7-9 and TRBJ2-7; 9 bases are a match to TRBD2. Germline CDR1 is SEHNR and CDR2 is FQNEAQ (reference sequence). The junction had 7 bases not matched to a gene; V was cut back by 3 bases and J by 7 bases. The CDR3 runs 14 residues. DNA of the CDR3: TGTGCCAGCAGCTTCGCGGGAGGGCCGGTGGAGCAGTACTTC. Encoded protein: CASSFAGGPVEQYF.

V and J are TRBV6-6 and TRBJ1-5; a weak D match, TRBD1 (6 bases). The CDR3 spans 14 residues. Germline CDR1 reads MNHNY; CDR2 reads SVGAGI (reference sequence). Trimming pared 7 bases from V and 0 bases from J, leaving 10 bases between. The CDR3 DNA sequence: TGTGCCAGCACCGGACAGAATAGCAATCAGCCCCAGCATTTT. Encoded protein: CASTGQNSNQPQHF.

This sequence joins TRBV3-1 (or the pseudogene TRBV3-2) and TRBJ2-5; 12 bases match TRBD2. V was pared by 1 base and J by 4 bases, with 1 base of the junction left unmatched. CDR1 is LGHDT and CDR2 is YNNKEL in the germline V gene (reference sequence). The CDR3 totals 15 residues. The CDR3 nucleotides read TGTGCCAGCAGCCAAGCTAGCGGGGGGGCAGAGACCCAGTACTTC. This sequence encodes CASSQASGGAETQYF.

V usage is TRBV4-1 and J usage is TRBJ1-2, with D possibly being TRBD1 (6 bases). Germline assignment: CDR1 MGHRA and CDR2 YSYEKL. V dropped 1 base and J dropped 2 bases, with 17 bases sitting between them. CDR3 size: 17 residues. The CDR3 DNA reads TGCGCCAGCAGCCAAGTGAGCGGACAGTTACTAAACTATGGCTACACCTTC. It translates to CASSQVSGQLLNYGYTF.

The genes are TRBV4-1 and TRBJ1-2, with 7 bases fitting TRBD1. The ends lost 3 bases at V and 6 bases at J; junction bases unmatched: 13. The CDR3 is 16 amino acids. Germline V gene data show CDR1 as MGHRA and CDR2 as YSYEKL. This chain's CDR3 is CASSQPTADRVNGYTF. As DNA, the CDR3 is TGCGCCAGCAGCCAGCCGACAGCCGACAGGGTCAATGGCTACACCTTC.

This clone was counted a single time. The chain carries TRBV25-1 and TRBJ2-5; possibly TRBD2 for D (5 bases). The germline V and J ends were trimmed by 10 bases and 2 bases, with 11 bases remaining between them. The germline V gene encodes CDR1 MGHDK and CDR2 SYGVNS. There are 12 residues in the CDR3. The CDR3 nucleotides are TGTGCCACCAATCGGGGACAAGAGACCCAGTACTTC. Encoded protein: CATNRGQETQYF. The full variable domain, its missing parts supplied by reference TRBV25-1 and TRBJ2-5, is EADIYQTPRYLVIGTGKKITLECSQTMGHDKMYWYQQDPGMELHLIHYSYGVNSTEKGDLSSESTVSRIRTEHFPLTLESARPSHTSQYLCATNRGQETQYFGPGTRLLVL.

The V gene is TRBV27, the J gene TRBJ1-2; weak D call: TRBD1 (5 bases). V lost 6 bases and J 5 bases, leaving 16 bases between the germline ends. Germline lookup yields CDR1 MNHEY and CDR2 SMNVEV (reference sequence). The CDR3 consists of 14 residues. The CDR3 region has the DNA TGTGCCAGCAGAAGAGCCGGGGGAGATTATGGCTACACCTTC. It codes for CASRRAGGDYGYTF.

The chain uses TRBV12-5 and TRBJ1-2; 10 bases fit TRBD1. The CDR3 spans 14 residues. V was clipped by 6 bases and J by 6 bases; unmatched bases: 7. Looked up from germline, CDR1 is LGHNT and CDR2 is FRNRAP. The CDR3 sequence: CASGPGTGDHGYTF. The DNA for the CDR3 is TGTGCTAGTGGCCCCGGGACAGGGGATCATGGCTACACCTTC. Using reference TRBV12-5 and TRBJ1-2 for the parts outside the CDR3, the full variable domain is DARVTQTPRHKVTEMGQEVTMRCQPILGHNTVFWYRQTMMQGLELLAYFRNRAPLDDSGMPKDRFSAEMPDATLATLKIQPSEPRDSAVYFCASGPGTGDHGYTFGSGTRLTVV.

This clone was seen many times. V is TRBV6-5 and J is TRBJ1-1, with a possible D match to TRBD1 (6 bases). The germline V gene encodes CDR1 MNHEY and CDR2 SVGAGI. Trimming left V 6 bases short and J 1 base short, with 9 bases between. CDR3 size: 13 residues. Here the CDR3 reads CASRGGGNTEAFF. The CDR3 region has the DNA TGTGCCAGCAGGGGAGGGGGGAACACTGAAGCTTTCTTT.

V is TRBV5-6 and J is TRBJ2-2; possibly TRBD1 for D (6 bases). The germline V gene has CDR1 SGHDT and CDR2 YYEEEE. Trimming removed 4 bases from V and 9 bases from J, with 13 bases in between. The CDR3 extends over 13 amino acids. Here the CDR3 reads CASSPKGVWELFF. The DNA of the CDR3 is TGTGCCAGCAGCCCTAAGGGGGTTTGGGAGCTGTTTTTT.

This sequence joins TRBV7-9 and TRBJ2-3; 11 bases map to TRBD2. J was trimmed by 8 bases and V by 3 bases; bases with no gene match: 10. Germline V gene sequence: CDR1 SEHNR, CDR2 FQNEAQ (reference sequence). The CDR3 has 16 amino acids. This chain's CDR3 is CASSFLAGGRGGTQYF. The DNA of the CDR3 is TGTGCCAGCAGCTTCCTAGCGGGGGGCCGTGGAGGTACGCAGTATTTT.

The V and J genes are TRBV30 and TRBJ1-5, with D possibly TRBD1 on 5 matching bases. V shed 1 base and J shed 6 bases, with 13 bases lying between them. CDR1 is GTSNPN, CDR2 SVGIG, per germline (reference sequence). The CDR3 extends over 14 amino acids. The CDR3 sequence is CAWSGGGESQPQHF. The CDR3 region has the DNA TGTGCCTGGAGTGGAGGAGGGGAAAGTCAGCCCCAGCATTTT.

The rearrangement uses TRBV5-5 and TRBJ1-6, with 9 nucleotides matching TRBD1. V dropped 4 bases and J dropped 7; count of bases not matched to a gene: 3. The CDR3 sequence is 14 residues long. Germline V lookup: CDR1 SGHKS, CDR2 YYEKEE (reference sequence). The CDR3 loop is CASSTGTGNSPLHF. The CDR3 coding sequence is TGTGCCAGCAGCACGGGGACAGGGAATTCACCCCTCCACTTT.

This clone has a handful of counts. The chain combines TRBV11-2 with TRBJ1-1, with a possible D match to TRBD1 (6 bases). V was clipped by 2 bases and J by 1 base, with 8 bases between them. The CDR3 has 14 amino acids. CDR1 and CDR2 (germline): SGHAT, FQNNGV. The CDR3 is CASSLLTGNTEAFF. The CDR3, as DNA: TGTGCCAGCAGCTTACTGACAGGGAACACTGAAGCTTTCTTT.

On this clone: The same CDR3 is also encoded by other DNA sequences in this sample. The V gene is TRBV10-1, the J gene TRBJ2-3; perhaps TRBD1 as D (6 bases). This CDR3 spans 14 amino acids. CDR1 WNHNN and CDR2 SYGVQD come from the germline V gene (reference sequence). The germline V and J ends were trimmed by 2 bases and 5 bases, with 11 bases remaining between them. The CDR3 DNA reads as TGCGCCAGCAGTGAGGAGGGGGTTGGAGATACGCAGTATTTT. It yields the protein CASSEEGVGDTQYF.

V usage is TRBV27 and J usage is TRBJ2-7, with a possible D match to TRBD1 (5 bases). Trimming left V 2 bases short and J 3 bases short, with 8 bases between. The CDR3 sequence is 13 residues long. Germline assignment: CDR1 MNHEY and CDR2 SMNVEV (reference sequence). CDR3 sequence reads: CASSLQGGYEQYF. In nucleotides, the CDR3 is TGTGCCAGCAGTTTACAGGGCGGCTACGAGCAGTACTTC.

The chain is built from TRBV5-3 and TRBJ1-5; unclear D gene. TRBV5-3 is an ORF, and what it does is uncertain. The CDR3 is 13 amino acids. The CDR3 spells CAESCRGWQPQHF. CDR3 nucleotide sequence: TGTGCGGAATCATGCCGGGGTTGGCAGCCCCAGCATTTT.

The gene calls are TRBV2 and TRBJ1-3; no clear D gene. CDR1 is SNHLY, CDR2 FYNNEI, per germline. CDR3 length equals 14 residues. Trimming took off 9 bases at V and 0 bases at J, with 12 bases between the two ends. CDR3 in DNA: TGTGCCAGTAAAGCTTCTAACTCTGGAAACACCATATATTTT. Amino acids: CASKASNSGNTIYF. Drawing the rest from reference TRBV2 and TRBJ1-3, the complete variable domain is EPEVTQTPSHQVTQMGQEVILRCVPISNHLYFYWYRQILGQKVEFLVSFYNNEISEKSEIFDDQFSVERPDGSNFTLKIRSTKLEDSAMYFCASKASNSGNTIYFGEGSWLTVV.